These 21 T cell receptor beta chains share one sample of origin, sequenced in a study of blood T cell repertoires in COVID-19 (dated by TCRdb to the early 2020s). The library relied on the immunoSEQ multiplex PCR assay. TCRdb mirrors the immuneACCESS table, restricted to in-frame sequences. Some clones are absent from its copies; in checked studies, under half trace to an unresolved V gene, and the reason for the others is unknown. Across this sample there are roughly 200,000 clones, with around 84% seen only once. About 2.5% of the sample rests with the top ten. Sequenced input: peripheral blood. Receptor source: a man aged 35 to 55 with active or convalescent COVID-19.

V gene TRBV7-3 combines with J gene TRBJ1-2; 11 nucleotides align to TRBD1. Germline CDR1 reads SGHTA; CDR2 reads FQGTGA. The CDR3 has 17 residues. Trimming removed 0 bases from V and 1 base from J; junction bases left unmatched: 4. The CDR3: CASSLTGGQGVNYGYTF. For the CDR3, the DNA is TGTGCCAGCAGCTTAACAGGGGGACAGGGGGTTAACTATGGCTACACCTTC.

The chain carries TRBV11-3 and TRBJ2-3, with 7 positions matching TRBD2. The CDR3 runs 15 residues. CDR1 SGHNT and CDR2 YENEEA come from the germline V gene. The trim removed 5 bases at V and 2 bases at J, leaving 7 bases unmatched. The chain's CDR3 is CASSQGAGLTDTQYF. The CDR3 bases are TGTGCCAGCAGCCAGGGAGCGGGGCTCACAGATACGCAGTATTTT.

The chain couples TRBV7-9 to TRBJ2-5, with 16 bases aligning to TRBD2. Germline V gives CDR1 SEHNR, CDR2 FQNEAQ (reference sequence). There are 17 residues in the CDR3. Trimming cost V 3 bases and J 6 bases; bases outside gene matches: 7. Here the CDR3 reads CASSFLGLAGGFQTQYF. The CDR3 DNA follows: TGTGCCAGCAGCTTCCTGGGACTAGCGGGGGGGTTCCAGACCCAGTACTTC.

The rearrangement joins TRBV12-3 or TRBV12-4 to TRBJ1-3; TRBD1 aligns across 7 bases. The CDR3 length is 13 residues. J lost 7 bases, V lost 0 bases, and 0 bases had no gene match. The CDR3 bases are TGTGCCAGCAGTTTAGCCAGGGGGAACACCATATATTTT. This sequence encodes CASSLARGNTIYF.

The gene calls are TRBV11-2 and TRBJ1-2; D call uncertain. Germline V gene lookup returns CDR1 SGHAT and CDR2 FQNNGV. This CDR3 is 14 amino acids long. V lost 1 base, J lost 6 bases, and 12 bases lay in between. The CDR3 region has the DNA TGTGCCAGCAGCTTAGCAGGTCCCCCGGATGGCTACACCTTC. Translation gives CASSLAGPPDGYTF.

The chain carries TRBV28 and TRBJ2-7, with D possibly matching TRBD2 (6 bases). Per the germline V gene, CDR1 is MDHEN and CDR2 is SYDVKM. The V end was cut by 7 bases, the J end by 6 bases, with 19 bases between. The length of the CDR3 is 14 residues. The CDR3 sequence is CASTTPGESCEQYF. For the CDR3, the DNA is TGTGCCAGCACCACTCCGGGGGAAAGCTGCGAGCAGTACTTC.

V gene TRBV27 combines with J gene TRBJ2-3, with 8 nucleotides matching TRBD1. The germline CDR1 and CDR2 sequences are MNHEY and SMNVEV (reference sequence). V was clipped by 6 bases and J by 1 base; unmatched bases: 12. The CDR3 is made up of 17 amino acids. DNA of the CDR3: TGTGCCAGCAGCACAGGGGCGTGGGGACAGGGCACAGATACGCAGTATTTT. This gives the protein CASSTGAWGQGTDTQYF.

The V call is TRBV5-6, the J call TRBJ2-3, with 9 bases identical to TRBD2. V gave up 6 bases and J gave up 5 bases; unmatched junction bases: 13. CDR1 and CDR2 from the germline V gene are SGHDT and YYEEEE. CDR3 length: 16 residues. The CDR3 sequence is CASTLGLAGELDTQYF. CDR3 coding DNA: TGTGCCAGCACTCTCGGGTTAGCGGGGGAGTTAGATACGCAGTATTTT.

This clone appeared a few times. The genes are TRBV12-3 or TRBV12-4 and TRBJ1-2, with a weak D call TRBD1 (6 bases). This CDR3 has 12 residues. With 4 bases removed from V and 8 bases from J, the gap between germline ends came to 11 bases. DNA of the CDR3: TGTGCCAGCAGTTCTACAGGGTTCGGCTACACCTTC. Encoded protein: CASSSTGFGYTF.

The chain has TRBV3-1 (or the pseudogene TRBV3-2) and TRBJ2-7, with D possibly being TRBD2 (7 bases). V lost 4 bases and J lost 2, with 12 bases in between. This CDR3 spans 14 amino acids. Germline CDR1 and CDR2: LGHDT and YNNKEL (reference sequence). The DNA of the CDR3 is TGTGCCAGCAGCCCGGAGGGGGGGACCTACGAGCAGTACTTC. Residues: CASSPEGGTYEQYF.

This sequence joins TRBV9 and TRBJ1-6; D is undetermined. The CDR3 has 14 amino acids. V was pared by 1 base and J by 10 bases, with 12 bases between. CDR1 and CDR2 (germline): SGDLS, YYNGEE. Here the CDR3 DNA reads TGTGCCAGCAGCGTACGACCATGGAGATCACCCCTCCACTTT. It yields the protein CASSVRPWRSPLHF.

CDR3 nucleotides: TGTGCCAGCAGCCAAGTTTTCGGGACAGGGTTCATAACTAATGAAAAACTGTTTTTT. As protein: CASSQVFGTGFITNEKLFF. V gene TRBV4-2 combines with J gene TRBJ1-4; 9 bases agree with TRBD1. From germline, CDR1 is LGHNA and CDR2 YNFKEQ. The CDR3 loop spans 19 amino acids. Trimming cost V 1 base and J 1 base; bases outside gene matches: 10.

The rearrangement links TRBV11-3 to TRBJ1-1; maybe TRBD1 (5 bases). V was cut by 7 bases and J by 6 bases, with 21 bases left in between. The length of the CDR3 is 15 residues. Germline V gene data show CDR1 as SGHNT and CDR2 as YENEEA. CDR3 loop: CASIRDRSWGAEAFF. For the CDR3, the DNA is TGTGCCAGCATCAGGGACCGTTCTTGGGGGGCTGAAGCTTTCTTT. The whole variable domain, remainder taken from reference TRBV11-3 and TRBJ1-1, is EAGVVQSPRYKIIEKKQPVAFWCNPISGHNTLYWYLQNLGQGPELLIRYENEEAVDDSQLPKDRFSAERLKGVDSTLKIQPAELGDSAVYLCASIRDRSWGAEAFFGQGTRLTVV.

This chain uses TRBV28 with TRBJ1-5, with D maybe TRBD1 (6 bases). Germline assignment: CDR1 MDHEN and CDR2 SYDVKM. Trimming shortened V by 6 bases and J by 4 bases, and 13 bases separated the two germline ends. The CDR3 spans 14 residues. CDR3 loop: CASSPDRGNQPQHF. DNA of the CDR3: TGTGCCAGCAGCCCGGACAGAGGGAATCAGCCCCAGCATTTT. The variable domain in full, with the rest retrieved from reference TRBV28 and TRBJ1-5, is DVKVTQSSRYLVKRTGEKVFLECVQDMDHENMFWYRQDPGLGLRLIYFSYDVKMKEKGDIPEGYSVSREKKERFSLILESASTNQTSMYLCASSPDRGNQPQHFGDGTRLSIL.

The J gene is TRBJ1-4, the V gene TRBV28; D remains unclear. V lost 2 bases, J lost 7 bases, and 23 bases lay in between. Per the germline V gene, CDR1 is MDHEN and CDR2 is SYDVKM. The CDR3 totals 18 residues. CDR3 region: CASSLKYASRGKREKLFF. As DNA, the CDR3 is TGTGCCAGCAGTTTAAAGTATGCGAGCCGGGGAAAGCGTGAAAAACTGTTTTTT.

V is TRBV30 and J is TRBJ1-6; D unclear. The CDR3 spans 13 residues. Trimming stripped 2 bases from V and 10 bases from J, with 12 bases between. The germline V gene has CDR1 GTSNPN and CDR2 SVGIG (reference sequence). The CDR3, as DNA: TGTGCCTGGAGTTACCGGGAAAAGTCACCCCTCCACTTT. It codes for CAWSYREKSPLHF.

This rearrangement joins TRBV28 to TRBJ1-6, with D uncertain. This CDR3 spans 13 amino acids. CDR1 and CDR2 (germline): MDHEN, SYDVKM. The germline V and J ends were trimmed by 2 bases and 10 bases, with 9 bases remaining between them. The CDR3 coding sequence is TGTGCCAGCAGTTTACAGGTTCAGTCACCCCTCCACTTT. Its protein product is CASSLQVQSPLHF.

V gene TRBV5-6 combines with J gene TRBJ2-7, with D perhaps TRBD2 (6 bases). CDR3 length: 15 amino acids. Between the trimmed V and J ends, which lost 4 bases and 3 bases, there was a span of 17 bases. The germline V gene has CDR1 SGHDT and CDR2 YYEEEE. Written as DNA, the CDR3 is TGTGCCAGCAGCAACCGGGACTCCTACATCTACGAGCAGTACTTC. Translation gives CASSNRDSYIYEQYF.

On this clone: Other DNA sequences from this sample encode an identical CDR3 as well. The chain is built from TRBV3-1 (or the pseudogene TRBV3-2) and TRBJ1-6; 9 bases agree with TRBD1. J was trimmed by 5 bases and V by 4 bases; bases with no gene match: 3. CDR1 is LGHDT, CDR2 YNNKEL, per germline (reference sequence). The CDR3 length is 15 residues. CDR3 loop: CASSLRTGDNSPLHF. The CDR3 nucleotides read TGTGCCAGCAGCCTCCGGACAGGGGATAATTCACCCCTCCACTTT.

This chain connects TRBV12-3 or TRBV12-4 to TRBJ2-1; 10 positions agree with TRBD1. The trim removed 11 bases at V and 6 bases at J, leaving 7 bases unmatched. CDR3 length: 13 amino acids. Written as DNA, the CDR3 is TGTGCCCTTGGGGACAGGGGAGGCAATGAGCAGTTCTTC. Its translation is CALGDRGGNEQFF.

The CDR3 protein is CASSALLGSYNEQFF. DNA for the CDR3: TGTGCCAGCAGTGCCCTACTAGGATCCTACAATGAGCAGTTCTTC. This rearrangement joins TRBV2 to TRBJ2-1; the D gene is possibly TRBD2 (5 bases). The CDR3 runs 15 residues. The germline V and J ends were trimmed by 4 bases and 1 base, with 11 bases remaining between them. Germline loops: CDR1 SNHLY, CDR2 FYNNEI. The complete variable domain, with remaining parts taken from reference TRBV2 and TRBJ2-1, reads EPEVTQTPSHQVTQMGQEVILRCVPISNHLYFYWYRQILGQKVEFLVSFYNNEISEKSEIFDDQFSVERPDGSNFTLKIRSTKLEDSAMYFCASSALLGSYNEQFFGPGTRLTVL.